This TCR beta chain originates from a study of OX40 agonist ivuxolimab in advanced cancers. Study outcomes and limitations: Undetermined was the antigen specificity of the expanded peripheral T cells.

The assay was immunoSEQ multiplex PCR, and TCRdb's table has in-frame clones only and misses some. The sample holds 65,000 to 80,000 clones, roughly 92% seen once. Germline CDR1 reads MNHEY; CDR2 reads SMNVEV (reference sequence). J lost 4 bases, V lost 6 bases, and 9 bases had no gene match. The CDR3 totals 15 residues. Comments on this clone: Its antigen is unknown.

The source of this sequence is an adult with an advanced solid tumor such as melanoma, head and neck, liver or kidney cancer. The sample was CD4+ or CD8+ T cells sorted from blood, taken in a trial of the OX40 agonist ivuxolimab. J is TRBJ2-1 and V is TRBV27, with 7 bases identical to TRBD1. The CDR3 sequence: CASSDREEMYNEQFF. CDR3 in DNA: TGTGCCAGCAGCGACAGGGAAGAAATGTACAATGAGCAGTTCTTC.